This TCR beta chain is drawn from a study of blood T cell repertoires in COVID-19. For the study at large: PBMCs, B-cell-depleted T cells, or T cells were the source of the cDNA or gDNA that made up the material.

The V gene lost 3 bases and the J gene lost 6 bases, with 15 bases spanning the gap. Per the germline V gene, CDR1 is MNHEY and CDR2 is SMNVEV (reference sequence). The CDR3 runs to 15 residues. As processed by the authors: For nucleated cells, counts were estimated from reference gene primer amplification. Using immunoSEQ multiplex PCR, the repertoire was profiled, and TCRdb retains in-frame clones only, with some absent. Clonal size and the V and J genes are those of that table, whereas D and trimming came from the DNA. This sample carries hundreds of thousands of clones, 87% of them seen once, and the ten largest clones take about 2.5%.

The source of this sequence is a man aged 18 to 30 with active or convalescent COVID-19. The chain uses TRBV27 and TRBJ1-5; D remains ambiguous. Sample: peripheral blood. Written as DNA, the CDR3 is TGTGCCAGCAGTTTTTCTGGGGTCGGGATTCAGCCCCAGCATTTT. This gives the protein CASSFSGVGIQPQHF.